The following is a T cell receptor (beta chain) sequence with its context. Its antigen remains unidentified. 5'RACE with constant-segment primers built TCRalpha and TCRbeta cDNA libraries with UMIs. TCRdb re-analysed the 5' RACE reads in MiXCR, keeping a single row per CDR3 protein. The sample yields roughly 380,000 distinct CDR3 sequences, around 28% seen once. This specimen comes from a study of T-cell memory formation after mild COVID-19. Study at large: TCR clusters were mostly donor specific. Study findings and constraints: Pre-infection memory held some responding clones, suggesting pre-existing cross-reactive T cells responded.

The ends were cut back, 0 bases at V and 4 bases at J, with 17 bases in the middle. Germline-derived CDR1 and CDR2 are SNHLY and FYNNEI. The CDR3 covers 17 residues. The source of this sequence is an adult woman who had mild COVID-19 (a few samples of this study predate the infection). Cell type and time point are not known. J is TRBJ2-3 and V is TRBV2, with D unclear. The sample consisted of PBMCs or a T cell subset sorted from them (not recorded which). CDR3 nucleotide sequence: TGTGCCAGCAGTGAAGCGCTTTTTCGGGTTGGCGCAGATACGCAGTATTTT. Translation gives CASSEALFRVGADTQYF. The entire variable domain, with the rest obtained from reference TRBV2 and TRBJ2-3, is as follows: EPEVTQTPSHQVTQMGQEVILRCVPISNHLYFYWYRQILGQKVEFLVSFYNNEISEKSEIFDDQFSVERPDGSNFTLKIRSTKLEDSAMYFCASSEALFRVGADTQYFGPGTRLTVL.